A single sample is the source of the 6 T cell receptor beta chains below, sequenced in a study of blood T cell repertoires in COVID-19. The repertoire was sequenced with immunoSEQ multiplex PCR; TCRdb's copy has only in-frame clones and lacks some. The data contain about 100,000 clones, 55% to 75% of them singletons. The sample comprised peripheral blood. These receptor sequences come from a woman aged 35 to 49 with acute or convalescent COVID-19.

The V gene is TRBV19, the J gene TRBJ1-6; D uncertain. The CDR3 contains 13 residues. The V gene lost 3 bases and the J gene lost 7 bases, with 7 bases spanning the gap. The V gene's germline CDR1 is LNHDA and CDR2 SQIVND (reference sequence). The CDR3 reads CASSMRQNSPLHF. CDR3 DNA sequence: TGTGCCAGTAGTATGCGGCAAAATTCACCCCTCCACTTT.

The chain has TRBV4-1 and TRBJ2-7; D may be TRBD1 (5 bases). The germline gives CDR1 MGHRA, CDR2 YSYEKL. Between the trimmed V and J ends, which lost 1 base and 5 bases, there was a span of 18 bases. This CDR3 has 16 amino acids. Here the CDR3 DNA reads TGCGCCAGCAGCCAAGTTGACCTACTGACAGCCAACGAGCAGTACTTC. Translated: CASSQVDLLTANEQYF.

The chain combines TRBV2 with TRBJ1-3; a weak D match, TRBD1 (6 bases). Germline CDR1 reads SNHLY; CDR2 reads FYNNEI. The CDR3 covers 13 residues. Trimming pared 7 bases from V and 4 bases from J, leaving 11 bases between. The CDR3 sequence is CASTSGQGNTIYF. The DNA for the CDR3 is TGTGCCAGCACCAGCGGACAGGGAAACACCATATATTTT.

This clone was recorded many times. This sequence joins TRBV9 and TRBJ1-2; D possibly corresponds to TRBD1 (5 bases). The CDR3 is 13 residues long. Germline lookup yields CDR1 SGDLS and CDR2 YYNGEE. The V and J ends lost 2 bases and 8 bases respectively, with 13 bases between them. The CDR3 loop reads CASSVTGEGGYTF. The CDR3 nucleotides read TGTGCCAGCAGCGTGACGGGAGAGGGGGGCTACACCTTC.

This chain connects TRBV10-3 to TRBJ1-5; D might be TRBD1 (5 bases). The V and J ends lost 3 bases and 4 bases respectively, with 7 bases between them. CDR1 and CDR2 (germline): ENHRY, SYGVKD. The CDR3 consists of 13 residues. Here the CDR3 reads CAISDGTNQPQHF. The CDR3, as DNA: TGTGCCATCAGTGACGGGACTAATCAGCCCCAGCATTTT.

With regard to this clone: Other DNA sequences in this sample translate to the same CDR3. The V call is TRBV5-6, the J call TRBJ1-6, with TRBD1 as a possible D gene (5 bases). The CDR3 has 14 amino acids. V dropped 4 bases and J dropped 8 bases, with 13 bases sitting between them. The germline CDR1 and CDR2 sequences are SGHDT and YYEEEE. As DNA, the CDR3 is TGTGCCAGCAGCCTGACGGGGGGGGATTCACCCCTCCACTTT. Translating gives CASSLTGGDSPLHF.